The 25 T cell receptor beta chains listed next were all sequenced from one sample in a study of molecular identifiers for immune sequencing clone quantification. TCRdb used MiXCR to reprocess the PCR reads, holding one entry per CDR3 protein. The sample has about 97,000 distinct CDR3 sequences, 24% seen once. Sequencing was done on a sample of naive CD8+ T cells from blood, with Jurkat cell RNA spiked in. The sample's subset: FACS-sorted CD8+CD4-CCR7+CD45RA+ naive T cells. These receptors all stem from a human donor in good health. Some libraries in this study had Jurkat cell RNA spiked in.

In this sample, this clonotype turned up many times. The chain is built from TRBV19 and TRBJ2-1; 8 nucleotides align to TRBD2. The germline gives CDR1 LNHDA, CDR2 SQIVND (reference sequence). The CDR3 runs 14 residues. The ends lost 4 bases at V and 7 bases at J; junction bases unmatched: 6. The CDR3 is CASSSGRYGNEQFF. The CDR3 bases are TGTGCCAGTAGTAGCGGGAGGTACGGGAATGAGCAGTTCTTC.

The sample holds many counts of this clonotype. This chain uses TRBV4-3 with TRBJ2-7; possible D gene TRBD1, 6 bases. The V and J ends lost 0 bases and 2 bases respectively, with 11 bases between them. Germline CDR1 is LGHNA and CDR2 is YSLEER. The CDR3 is 15 residues long. The CDR3 nucleotides are TGCGCCAGCAGCCAAGACCCCGGACAGACCTACGAGCAGTACTTC. Its protein is CASSQDPGQTYEQYF.

This clonotype was counted between two and nine times. The chain uses TRBV5-1 and TRBJ2-7; either TRBD1 or TRBD2 may fit D (5 bases each). CDR1 and CDR2 from the germline V gene are SGHRS and YFSETQ. V shed 4 bases and J shed 6 bases, with 26 bases lying between them. CDR3 length: 17 residues. The CDR3 DNA sequence: TGCGCCAGCAGCGAGGCCCCGGGGACCAACACAGGCAGCGAGCAGTACTTC. Translation gives CASSEAPGTNTGSEQYF.

This clonotype was seen only a few times. Possible read error: a much larger clone is one base away. The V gene is TRBV6-1, the J gene TRBJ1-1; TRBD1 is a possible D gene (5 bases). Germline V CDR1 and CDR2: MNHNS, SASEGT. The CDR3 runs to 14 residues. The V end lost 4 bases, the J end lost 4 bases, and 13 bases lay between the germline ends. The CDR3: CASSGRGWATEAFF. In nucleotides, the CDR3 is TGTGCCAGCAGTGGACGGGGCTGGGCCACTGAAGCTTTCTTT.

In this sample, this clonotype turned up once. The chain links TRBV6-5 to TRBJ1-5; 10 nucleotides agree with TRBD1. J gave up 6 bases and V 6 bases, and 5 bases lay outside the gene matches. The germline V gene encodes CDR1 MNHEY and CDR2 SVGAGI. CDR3 length: 14 residues. The CDR3 here is CASSPGTGVQPQHF. The CDR3 DNA reads as TGTGCCAGCAGCCCCGGGACAGGGGTTCAGCCCCAGCATTTT.

This clonotype was detected a few times. The junction and the germline gene differ at one end; a read error may be behind it. The chain uses TRBV27 and TRBJ1-3; weak D call: TRBD1 (6 bases). CDR1 MNHEY and CDR2 SMNVEV come from the germline V gene (reference sequence). The CDR3 has 13 residues. The CDR3, as DNA: TGTGCCAGCAGTACAGGGCTTGGAAACACCGTATATTTT. It translates to CASSTGLGNTVYF.

A remark on this clonotype: This may be a read error: a much more frequent sequence differs by one nucleotide. The chain is built from TRBV5-3 and TRBJ1-5, with D maybe TRBD1 (5 bases). TRBV5-3 is treated as an ORF (open reading frame) with a function not yet certain. The CDR3 is 14 residues long. CDR3 DNA: TGTGCCAGCAGCTTGCAGTGGGGGGGGCAGCCCCAGCATTTT. This codes for CASSLQWGGQPQHF.

V gene TRBV19 combines with J gene TRBJ2-1; 9 nucleotides align to TRBD2. Germline values: CDR1 LNHDA, CDR2 SQIVND (reference sequence). The J segment lost 7 bases and the V segment lost 8 bases, leaving 12 bases of the junction unmatched. The CDR3 is 15 residues long. CDR3 DNA sequence: TGTGCCAGTGCGATCGGACTAGCGAGTTTGAATGAGCAGTTCTTC. Encoded protein: CASAIGLASLNEQFF. The entire variable domain, with the rest obtained from reference TRBV19 and TRBJ2-1, is as follows: DGGITQSPKYLFRKEGQNVTLSCEQNLNHDAMYWYRQDPGQGLRLIYYSQIVNDFQKGDIAEGYSVSREKKESFPLTVTSAQKNPTAFYLCASAIGLASLNEQFFGPGTRLTVL.

The chain carries TRBV7-9 and TRBJ1-2; D possibly corresponds to TRBD1 (5 bases). The CDR3 is made up of 17 amino acids. The V end lost 0 bases, the J end lost 6 bases, and 20 bases lay between the germline ends. Germline values: CDR1 SEHNR, CDR2 FQNEAQ (reference sequence). The CDR3 DNA follows: TGTGCCAGCAGCTTAGCCCAGGGTTACCTCCTACGCAATGGCTACACCTTC. It yields the protein CASSLAQGYLLRNGYTF.

The chain uses TRBV7-2 and TRBJ2-2, with TRBD1 matching 7 bases. CDR1 and CDR2 (germline): SGHTA, FQGNSA. The CDR3 spans 15 residues. Trimming cost V 5 bases and J 4 bases; bases outside gene matches: 7. CDR3 nucleotide sequence: TGTGCCAGCAGCCACCCGACAGGGTCCACCGGGGAGCTGTTTTTT. Amino acids: CASSHPTGSTGELFF.

This clonotype was counted a single time. V gene TRBV20-1 combines with J gene TRBJ2-1, with 8 bases that match TRBD1. V shed 0 bases and J 4 bases; nucleotides not matched to a gene: 5. CDR3 size: 15 residues. Germline loops: CDR1 DFQATT, CDR2 SNEGSKA (reference sequence). The CDR3 DNA reads as TGCAGTGCTAGAGAGAACAGGGGGTGGTACAATGAGCAGTTCTTC. Translation: CSARENRGWYNEQFF.

This clonotype has just a few counts. This rearrangement joins TRBV27 to TRBJ2-1; D is undetermined. The CDR3 totals 16 residues. CDR1 and CDR2 (germline): MNHEY, SMNVEV (reference sequence). Trimming left V 3 bases short and J 8 bases short, with 20 bases between. Here the CDR3 reads CASSLVKVDGPYEQFF. The CDR3 DNA reads as TGTGCCAGCAGTTTGGTAAAGGTGGACGGTCCGTATGAGCAGTTCTTC.

With regard to this clonotype: This sequence may be a read error, since a much larger clone differs from it by one base. The CDR3 does not close with the conserved phenylalanine or tryptophan, likely indicating a read error. V and J are TRBV5-1 and TRBJ2-7; 11 bases are a match to TRBD1. CDR1 and CDR2 from the germline V gene are SGHRS and YFSETQ. The CDR3 is 14 amino acids. The J segment lost 5 bases and the V segment lost 3 bases, leaving 4 bases of the junction unmatched. This CDR3 reads CASSWTGGSNEQYS. CDR3 in DNA: TGCGCCAGCAGCTGGACAGGGGGCTCTAACGAGCAGTACTCC.

This clonotype was detected many times. The chain is built from TRBV15 and TRBJ1-5; unclear D gene. V shed 5 bases and J shed 4 bases, with 6 bases lying between them. CDR1 and CDR2 (germline): LNHNV, YYDKDF (reference sequence). The CDR3 consists of 12 residues. Written as DNA, the CDR3 is TGTGCCACCAGCGGTCGGAATCAGCCCCAGCATTTT. Translating it yields CATSGRNQPQHF.

This clonotype has ten or more counts. The rearrangement joins TRBV20-1 to TRBJ2-3; 10 bases are a match to TRBD2. In germline, CDR1 is DFQATT, CDR2 SNEGSKA (reference sequence). V shed 5 bases and J 0 bases; nucleotides not matched to a gene: 2. The CDR3 loop spans 14 amino acids. This CDR3 is CSALAGDSTDTQYF. CDR3 nucleotide sequence: TGCAGTGCTCTAGCGGGGGACAGCACAGATACGCAGTATTTT.

This clonotype showed up just a few times. One end of the junction does not line up with germline, which may come from a read error. For the CDR3, the DNA is TGCGCTAGCAGCCAAGAGGCAGGGGTTGGGTATGGCTACACCTTC. Protein sequence: CASSQEAGVGYGYTF. V usage is TRBV4-3 and J usage is TRBJ1-2; D is perhaps TRBD1 (6 bases). The CDR3 totals 15 residues. Per the germline V gene, CDR1 is LGHNA and CDR2 is YSLEER.

In regard to this clonotype: A much larger clone differs from this one at a single base, so this may be a read error. The conserved phenylalanine or tryptophan normally closing the CDR3 is absent here, so this likely arose from a read error. The chain employs TRBV11-2 and TRBJ2-1; weak D call: TRBD2 (5 bases). The CDR3 length is 12 residues. V was clipped by 1 base and J by 9 bases, with 7 bases between them. Per germline, CDR1 SGHAT and CDR2 FQNNGV. CDR3 DNA sequence: TGTGCCAGCAGCTTAGGGAGGACTGAGCAGTTCATC. It encodes CASSLGRTEQFI.

A remark on this clonotype: A much larger clone lies one base from this, so it may be a read error. The chain has TRBV4-1 and TRBJ2-1; D may be TRBD1 (5 bases). The CDR3 has 13 amino acids. The V end lost 2 bases, the J end lost 10 bases, and 12 bases lay between the germline ends. CDR1 and CDR2 from the germline V gene are MGHRA and YSYEKL. Here the CDR3 reads CASSQLGPKEQFF. The CDR3 nucleotides read TGCGCCAGCAGCCAATTGGGGCCTAAAGAGCAGTTCTTC.

There are many counts of this clonotype. This chain links TRBV19 with TRBJ2-1; 8 bases are a match to TRBD2. With V trimmed by 10 bases and J by 6 bases, 14 bases remained unmatched. Germline CDR1 reads LNHDA; CDR2 reads SQIVND (reference sequence). CDR3 size: 15 residues. CDR3 amino acids: CATTTGTRGTNEQFF. CDR3 DNA sequence: TGTGCCACTACAACCGGGACTAGGGGTACCAATGAGCAGTTCTTC.

This clonotype was recorded many times. The rearrangement joins TRBV12-3 or TRBV12-4 to TRBJ2-1; D is undetermined. CDR3 length: 17 amino acids. The V gene lost 1 base and the J gene lost 0 bases, with 13 bases spanning the gap. The CDR3 here is CASSLVGLTTSYNEQFF. As DNA, the CDR3 is TGTGCCAGCAGTTTAGTGGGATTAACTACCTCCTACAATGAGCAGTTCTTC.

About this clonotype itself: One end of the junction is discordant with germline, which a read error may explain. V gene TRBV7-8 combines with J gene TRBJ2-2; 8 bases line up with TRBD2. The CDR3 runs to 16 residues. CDR1 and CDR2 from the germline V gene are SGHVS and FQNEAQ. CDR3 sequence: CARSLSGGVGTGELFF. In DNA form, the CDR3 reads TGTGCCCGCAGCCTCTCGGGGGGGGTCGGCACCGGGGAGCTGTTTTTT.

This clonotype showed up many times. CDR3 nucleotides: TGTGCCAGCAGCTTAGGGCTACTTAGACAAGAGACCCAGTACTTC. Translating gives CASSLGLLRQETQYF. The rearrangement joins TRBV7-2 to TRBJ2-5; no clear D gene. Germline lookup yields CDR1 SGHTA and CDR2 FQGNSA. V lost 1 base, J lost 2 bases, and 11 bases lay in between. This CDR3 contains 15 residues.

The table lists this clonotype with a few counts. The chain couples TRBV3-1 to TRBJ2-3; TRBD1 is a possible D gene (5 bases). The CDR3 sequence is 15 residues long. From germline, CDR1 is LGHDT and CDR2 YNNKEL (reference sequence). The V gene lost 4 bases and the J gene lost 3 bases, with 14 bases spanning the gap. The CDR3 reads CASSLVQGRTDTQYF. In nucleotides, the CDR3 is TGTGCCAGCAGCCTAGTGCAGGGTCGGACAGATACGCAGTATTTT.

The rearrangement joins TRBV12-5 to TRBJ2-2, with D unresolved. Germline V gene sequence: CDR1 LGHNT, CDR2 FRNRAP. V was trimmed by 1 base and J by 3 bases, leaving 9 bases between them. This CDR3 is 15 amino acids long. In DNA, the CDR3 is TGTGCTAGTGGTTTGGACACAGCTTACACCGGGGAGCTGTTTTTT. Its protein is CASGLDTAYTGELFF.

This clonotype has a count of ten or more. This chain joins TRBV2 and TRBJ2-3; 8 nucleotides match TRBD1. The CDR3 length is 16 residues. Per germline, CDR1 SNHLY and CDR2 FYNNEI. Trimming at V came to 2 bases and at J to 6 bases, leaving 10 bases not matched to a gene. CDR3 protein: CASSESKDRAEDTQYF. The DNA of the CDR3 is TGTGCCAGCAGTGAATCCAAGGACAGGGCAGAGGATACGCAGTATTTT. Based on the CDR3 plus reference TRBV2 and TRBJ2-3, the full variable domain is EPEVTQTPSHQVTQMGQEVILRCVPISNHLYFYWYRQILGQKVEFLVSFYNNEISEKSEIFDDQFSVERPDGSNFTLKIRSTKLEDSAMYFCASSESKDRAEDTQYFGPGTRLTVL.